These 10 T cell receptor beta chains originate from one sample sequenced in a study of T-cell reconstitution after alpha-beta-depleted transplantation in children. Unique molecular identifiers were incorporated into the prepared TCRbeta library. TCRdb independently ran MiXCR on the PCR reads; one entry per CDR3 protein. There are about a million distinct CDR3 sequences in the sample; about 29% occur only once, and over 25% lies in the top ten. The sample in question was PBMCs, mostly from graft donor cells, obtained 360 days after TCRalphabeta/CD19-depleted stem cell transplant. These receptors all come from a boy younger than two who had a stem cell transplant for SCID, so the T cells may come from the graft donor.

V and J are TRBV5-1 and TRBJ1-1, with D unclear. Trimming took off 1 base at V and 4 bases at J, with 17 bases between the two ends. The CDR3 runs to 16 residues. Germline-derived CDR1 and CDR2 are SGHRS and YFSETQ. The CDR3 DNA sequence: TGCGCCAGCAGCTTGTCGGCGAAGCACTTAAGCACTGAAGCTTTCTTT. Its translation is CASSLSAKHLSTEAFF.

The chain links TRBV11-2 to TRBJ2-7, with D possibly TRBD2 on 5 matching bases. Germline lookup yields CDR1 SGHAT and CDR2 FQNNGV. The CDR3 consists of 15 residues. V was shortened by 1 base and J by 5 bases, with 15 bases between the two germline ends. The CDR3 here is CASSLARASSHEQYF. CDR3 sequence (DNA): TGTGCCAGCAGCTTAGCGAGGGCTAGCTCTCACGAGCAGTACTTC.

The rearrangement uses TRBV11-1 and TRBJ2-1; possible D gene TRBD2, 6 bases. The CDR3 loop spans 15 amino acids. Germline V CDR1 and CDR2: SGHAT, FQDESV (reference sequence). Trimming shortened V by 1 base and J by 4 bases, and 11 bases separated the two germline ends. The CDR3 sequence: CASSLDFAGYNEQFF. CDR3 DNA sequence: TGTGCCAGCAGCTTAGACTTCGCGGGATACAATGAGCAGTTCTTC.

The chain links TRBV27 to TRBJ2-7; 7 bases fit TRBD1. The CDR3 covers 14 residues. J lost 3 bases, V lost 2 bases, and 4 bases had no gene match. CDR1 and CDR2 from the germline V gene are MNHEY and SMNVEV (reference sequence). CDR3 sequence (DNA): TGTGCCAGCAGTTTACAGGGGGACATCTACGAGCAGTACTTC. It translates to CASSLQGDIYEQYF.

This clonotype was picked up many times. The DNA for the CDR3 is TGTGCCAGCAGCCAAGAACAAACGCCTTTCGCCCACGAGCAGTACTTC. It specifies CASSQEQTPFAHEQYF. This sequence joins TRBV3-1 and TRBJ2-7; D is undetermined. The germline gives CDR1 LGHDT, CDR2 YNNKEL (reference sequence). This CDR3 contains 16 residues. V was pared by 0 bases and J by 5 bases, with 17 bases between.

This chain links TRBV4-2 with TRBJ2-7, with no clear D. The CDR3 has 15 residues. CDR1 is LGHNA and CDR2 is YNFKEQ in the germline V gene. Trimming left V 0 bases short and J 1 base short, with 10 bases between. CDR3 residues: CASSQDRTESYEQYF. In DNA, the CDR3 is TGTGCCAGCAGCCAAGATCGGACCGAGTCCTACGAGCAGTACTTC.

The chain employs TRBV9 and TRBJ2-3; maybe TRBD2 (7 bases). Looked up from germline, CDR1 is SGDLS and CDR2 is YYNGEE. The V gene lost 2 bases and the J gene lost 5 bases, with 18 bases spanning the gap. This CDR3 region has 16 residues. Here the CDR3 reads CASSVSGGARGDTQYF. In DNA, the CDR3 is TGTGCCAGCAGCGTTAGTGGGGGGGCCAGAGGAGATACGCAGTATTTT.

The rearrangement joins TRBV12-3 or TRBV12-4 to TRBJ2-3, with 8 bases aligning to TRBD2. V was clipped by 3 bases and J by 2 bases; unmatched bases: 7. The CDR3 contains 16 residues. The DNA of the CDR3 is TGTGCCAGCAGTTTGGCGGGACTAGGGTCCACAGATACGCAGTATTTT. Protein sequence: CASSLAGLGSTDTQYF.

This clonotype came up many times. DNA for the CDR3: TGCAGTGCTAGAGATTTGGCAGGGGGATTCAACACTGAAGCTTTCTTT. Amino acids: CSARDLAGGFNTEAFF. The J gene is TRBJ1-1, the V gene TRBV20-1; the match to TRBD1 covers 7 bases. V lost 0 bases to trimming and J lost 2 bases; unmatched junction nucleotides: 9. CDR3 size: 16 residues. The germline V gene encodes CDR1 DFQATT and CDR2 SNEGSKA (reference sequence).

V is TRBV20-1 and J is TRBJ1-1, with D perhaps TRBD1 (5 bases). Germline V gives CDR1 DFQATT, CDR2 SNEGSKA (reference sequence). CDR3 size: 17 residues. The V and J ends lost 0 bases and 0 bases respectively, with 17 bases between them. The CDR3, as DNA: TGCAGTGCTAGAGATTTTTCCGGGGCTCTAATGAACACTGAAGCTTTCTTT. Translating it yields CSARDFSGALMNTEAFF.